This T cell receptor (beta chain) was recovered during a study of cytomegalovirus exposure and HLA in healthy donors. Study outcomes and limitations: TCR beta chains numbering 164 were designated cytomegalovirus-associated.

This clone came up a few times. Antigen unknown. Produced via immunoSEQ multiplex PCR; TCRdb's table is partial and in-frame only. The sample lists 100,000 to 150,000 clones; 85% to 90% were seen once. Germline CDR1 LGHNA, CDR2 YNFKEQ. This CDR3 comprises 18 residues. V lost 1 base and J 0 bases, leaving 16 bases between the germline ends. V usage is TRBV4-2 and J usage is TRBJ1-5; TRBD1 is a possible D gene (5 bases). What was sequenced was PBMCs. The TCR was taken from a woman aged 18-30 years in good health and CMV-seronegative. The CDR3 loop reads CASSQGVDSRASNQPQHF. DNA for the CDR3: TGTGCCAGCAGCCAAGGAGTAGACAGTAGGGCTAGCAATCAGCCCCAGCATTTT.